This section outlines one T cell receptor (beta chain) sequence together with its context. Its target is not known. The donors, nominally healthy at sampling, likely had unrecorded immune exposures. The data were obtained in a study of cytomegalovirus exposure and HLA in healthy donors. Study-level information: Clustering assigned approximately 79% of the approximately 390 genotyped donors to the Caucasian-associated ancestry cluster.

In the PCR, 60 Vbeta and 13 Jbeta primers were used. The protocol was immunoSEQ multiplex PCR, while the TCRdb copy is restricted to in-frame clones and leaves out a portion. The sample holds some 220,000 clones, roughly 79% seen once. Broader study findings: When a later analysis compared HLA-associated TCR beta chains with equally common others, the HLA-associated chains turned out to be more clonally expanded and to have lower generation probabilities. Despite most TCR sequences being rare, some public TCRs occurred in many donors.

The V and J ends lost 4 bases and 0 bases respectively, with 22 bases between them. CDR1 SNHLY and CDR2 FYNNEI come from the germline V gene. This CDR3 spans 19 amino acids. The V call is TRBV2, the J call TRBJ1-3, with TRBD1 as a possible D gene (5 bases). This receptor was obtained from a woman in her thirties or forties in good health and CMV-seronegative. What was sequenced was PBMCs. The DNA for the CDR3 is TGTGCCAGCAGTGTTCACCCCGGTGGGGGGGACTACTCTGGAAACACCATATATTTT. This gives the protein CASSVHPGGGDYSGNTIYF.